One sample yielded the 18 T cell receptor beta chains listed below, sequenced in a study of identifying expanded T cells in peripheral blood. Clones were read by immunoSEQ multiplex PCR, and TCRdb kept only the in-frame ones, dropping some. The sample records 70,000 or so clones, 75% to 90% being singletons. Sequencing was performed on blood. These receptors all come from a person aged 18 to 75 in good health.

V is TRBV4-2 and J is TRBJ2-7; possibly TRBD1 for D (6 bases). The CDR3 extends over 15 amino acids. CDR1 and CDR2 (germline): LGHNA, YNFKEQ. The V end was cut by 4 bases, the J end by 1 base, with 14 bases between. The CDR3 sequence is CASSLRGKASYEQYF. The CDR3 DNA is TGTGCCAGCAGCCTCAGGGGTAAGGCTTCCTACGAGCAGTACTTC.

CDR3 nucleotides: TGCGCCAGCAGCGTTAGTGGCAGTGAGTGGAGAAACACCATATATTTT. It encodes CASSVSGSEWRNTIYF. The chain recombines TRBV5-1 with TRBJ1-3; unclear D gene. Germline CDR1 and CDR2: SGHRS and YFSETQ. The CDR3 has 16 amino acids. Trimming stripped 4 bases from V and 5 bases from J, with 19 bases between.

The chain carries TRBV9 and TRBJ2-3, with D tentatively TRBD2 (5 bases). Trimming shortened V by 0 bases and J by 2 bases, and 10 bases separated the two germline ends. The CDR3 is 15 amino acids. Germline V gene data show CDR1 as SGDLS and CDR2 as YYNGEE. CDR3 DNA: TGTGCCAGCAGCGTAGCCGAGGGAGACACAGATACGCAGTATTTT. This sequence encodes CASSVAEGDTDTQYF.

The chain combines TRBV6-5 with TRBJ2-3; D is possibly TRBD2 (5 bases). CDR3 length equals 12 residues. Germline V gene lookup returns CDR1 MNHEY and CDR2 SVGAGI. V was clipped by 8 bases and J by 5 bases, with 11 bases between them. DNA of the CDR3: TGTGCCAGCGTTACCAGCGGAGATACGCAGTATTTT. This sequence encodes CASVTSGDTQYF.

The rearrangement links TRBV19 to TRBJ1-1, with a weak D call TRBD1 (5 bases). Trimming pared 7 bases from V and 1 base from J, leaving 19 bases between. This CDR3 is built from 16 residues. CDR1 and CDR2 from the germline V gene are LNHDA and SQIVND (reference sequence). The CDR3 coding sequence is TGTGCCAGTACCCCCTTTGTCGGGGCCGGGAACACTGAAGCTTTCTTT. This sequence encodes CASTPFVGAGNTEAFF.

This rearrangement joins TRBV11-2 to TRBJ2-5; D gene unclear. CDR3 size: 13 residues. The V and J ends lost 1 base and 3 bases respectively, with 6 bases between them. Germline CDR1 SGHAT, CDR2 FQNNGV. The CDR3 loop reads CASSLGGEETQYF. CDR3 DNA: TGTGCCAGCAGCTTAGGCGGAGAAGAGACCCAGTACTTC. The full variable domain, rest sourced from reference TRBV11-2 and TRBJ2-5, is EAGVAQSPRYKIIEKRQSVAFWCNPISGHATLYWYQQILGQGPKLLIQFQNNGVVDDSQLPKDRFSAERLKGVDSTLKIQPAKLEDSAVYLCASSLGGEETQYFGPGTRLLVL.

The chain is built from TRBV19 and TRBJ2-7, with a weak D call TRBD1 (5 bases). CDR1 is LNHDA and CDR2 is SQIVND in the germline V gene (reference sequence). V was cut by 4 bases and J by 5 bases, with 18 bases left in between. The length of the CDR3 is 15 residues. The CDR3 is CASSSPTRGNDEQYF. DNA for the CDR3: TGTGCCAGTAGTAGTCCCACAAGGGGCAACGACGAGCAGTACTTC.

V and J are TRBV9 and TRBJ2-3; possible D gene TRBD2, 5 bases. CDR3 length equals 14 residues. Trimming cost V 3 bases and J 2 bases, with 10 bases left between them. Germline CDR1 is SGDLS and CDR2 is YYNGEE. CDR3 in amino acids: CASSEREPTDTQYF. The CDR3, as DNA: TGTGCCAGCAGCGAAAGGGAGCCCACAGATACGCAGTATTTT.

The genes are TRBV12-2 and TRBJ2-7; the table's D gene call, TRBD1, was not cross checked with the DNA. TRBV12-2 is a pseudogene segment. This CDR3 comprises 16 residues. The CDR3 reads CASRLSRGAWVYEQYF. DNA of the CDR3: TGTGCAAGTCGCTTATCACGTGGGGCTTGGGTCTACGAGCAGTACTTC.

The gene calls are TRBV5-4 and TRBJ2-5; D gene uncertain. CDR3 length: 13 amino acids. Trimming removed 3 bases from V and 5 bases from J, with 11 bases in between. Germline CDR1 is SGHNT and CDR2 is YYREEE (reference sequence). The CDR3 is CASSWKSRETQYF. CDR3 DNA sequence: TGTGCCAGCAGCTGGAAGTCAAGGGAGACCCAGTACTTC.

The chain recombines TRBV30 with TRBJ1-3, with TRBD1 identical over 7 bases. The germline V gene encodes CDR1 GTSNPN and CDR2 SVGIG (reference sequence). CDR3 length: 16 amino acids. V shed 1 base, J shed 8 bases, and the junction held 14 bases outside the gene matches. CDR3 amino acids: CAWSGRLSTGMYTIYF. The CDR3 DNA sequence: TGTGCCTGGAGTGGGAGATTGTCGACAGGGATGTACACCATATATTTT. Full variable domain (outside the CDR3, taken from reference TRBV30 and TRBJ1-3): SQTIHQWPATLVQPVGSPLSLECTVEGTSNPNLYWYRQAAGRGLQLLFYSVGIGQISSEVPQNLSASRPQDRQFILSSKKLLLSDSGFYLCAWSGRLSTGMYTIYFGEGSWLTVV.

The genes are TRBV7-2 and TRBJ1-3, with TRBD1 as a possible D gene (5 bases). Germline CDR1 reads SGHTA; CDR2 reads FQGNSA. Trimming stripped 2 bases from V and 11 bases from J, with 10 bases between. This CDR3 is 12 amino acids long. CDR3 sequence (DNA): TGTGCCAGCAGCTTATGGGGGGAAGCCATATATTTT. Amino acids: CASSLWGEAIYF.

The rearrangement joins TRBV7-6 to TRBJ2-7; tentative D call: TRBD1 (6 bases). Germline V lookup: CDR1 SGHVS, CDR2 FNYEAQ. This CDR3 region has 13 residues. Trimming left V 5 bases short and J 3 bases short, with 11 bases between. CDR3 DNA: TGTGCCAGCAGCCCGGGACACCACTACGAGCAGTACTTC. Translation gives CASSPGHHYEQYF.

This clone has just one count. This sequence joins TRBV6-4 and TRBJ2-1, with D unclear. Deletions cut 10 bases from V and 0 bases from J, with 13 bases between. This CDR3 region has 14 residues. CDR1 is MRHNA and CDR2 is SNTAGT in the germline V gene. The CDR3 DNA follows: TGTGCCACCCGTCGGACGAGCTCCTACAATGAGCAGTTCTTC. It yields the protein CATRRTSSYNEQFF.

This rearrangement joins TRBV4-1 to TRBJ2-1; D is possibly TRBD2 (6 bases). This CDR3 is built from 14 residues. Germline CDR1 reads MGHRA; CDR2 reads YSYEKL. V was clipped by 3 bases and J by 10 bases, with 16 bases between them. CDR3 residues: CASSHRLGEGEQFF. The CDR3, as DNA: TGCGCCAGCAGCCATCGACTAGGGGAAGGGGAGCAGTTCTTC.

The genes are TRBV9 and TRBJ2-1; no reliable D call. In germline, CDR1 is SGDLS, CDR2 YYNGEE. V was pared by 2 bases and J by 7 bases, with 7 bases between. The CDR3 consists of 12 residues. Written as DNA, the CDR3 is TGTGCCAGCAGCGTTCACCGGAATGAGCAGTTCTTC. Translation gives CASSVHRNEQFF.

The chain employs TRBV29-1 and TRBJ2-2; 10 bases are shared with TRBD1. J gave up 7 bases and V 8 bases, and 7 bases lay outside the gene matches. From germline, CDR1 is SQVTM and CDR2 ANQGSEA. The CDR3 consists of 13 residues. This chain's CDR3 is CSSRTGGNGELFF. CDR3 nucleotides: TGCAGCTCGCGGACAGGGGGAAACGGGGAGCTGTTTTTT.

V usage is TRBV7-2 and J usage is TRBJ2-7, with a weak D call TRBD2 (5 bases). V shed 5 bases and J shed 6 bases, with 11 bases lying between them. This CDR3 has 12 residues. The germline gives CDR1 SGHTA, CDR2 FQGNSA. The CDR3 DNA reads as TGTGCCAGCAGCCCGGAGGTGCCCGAGCAGTACTTC. Amino acid sequence: CASSPEVPEQYF.